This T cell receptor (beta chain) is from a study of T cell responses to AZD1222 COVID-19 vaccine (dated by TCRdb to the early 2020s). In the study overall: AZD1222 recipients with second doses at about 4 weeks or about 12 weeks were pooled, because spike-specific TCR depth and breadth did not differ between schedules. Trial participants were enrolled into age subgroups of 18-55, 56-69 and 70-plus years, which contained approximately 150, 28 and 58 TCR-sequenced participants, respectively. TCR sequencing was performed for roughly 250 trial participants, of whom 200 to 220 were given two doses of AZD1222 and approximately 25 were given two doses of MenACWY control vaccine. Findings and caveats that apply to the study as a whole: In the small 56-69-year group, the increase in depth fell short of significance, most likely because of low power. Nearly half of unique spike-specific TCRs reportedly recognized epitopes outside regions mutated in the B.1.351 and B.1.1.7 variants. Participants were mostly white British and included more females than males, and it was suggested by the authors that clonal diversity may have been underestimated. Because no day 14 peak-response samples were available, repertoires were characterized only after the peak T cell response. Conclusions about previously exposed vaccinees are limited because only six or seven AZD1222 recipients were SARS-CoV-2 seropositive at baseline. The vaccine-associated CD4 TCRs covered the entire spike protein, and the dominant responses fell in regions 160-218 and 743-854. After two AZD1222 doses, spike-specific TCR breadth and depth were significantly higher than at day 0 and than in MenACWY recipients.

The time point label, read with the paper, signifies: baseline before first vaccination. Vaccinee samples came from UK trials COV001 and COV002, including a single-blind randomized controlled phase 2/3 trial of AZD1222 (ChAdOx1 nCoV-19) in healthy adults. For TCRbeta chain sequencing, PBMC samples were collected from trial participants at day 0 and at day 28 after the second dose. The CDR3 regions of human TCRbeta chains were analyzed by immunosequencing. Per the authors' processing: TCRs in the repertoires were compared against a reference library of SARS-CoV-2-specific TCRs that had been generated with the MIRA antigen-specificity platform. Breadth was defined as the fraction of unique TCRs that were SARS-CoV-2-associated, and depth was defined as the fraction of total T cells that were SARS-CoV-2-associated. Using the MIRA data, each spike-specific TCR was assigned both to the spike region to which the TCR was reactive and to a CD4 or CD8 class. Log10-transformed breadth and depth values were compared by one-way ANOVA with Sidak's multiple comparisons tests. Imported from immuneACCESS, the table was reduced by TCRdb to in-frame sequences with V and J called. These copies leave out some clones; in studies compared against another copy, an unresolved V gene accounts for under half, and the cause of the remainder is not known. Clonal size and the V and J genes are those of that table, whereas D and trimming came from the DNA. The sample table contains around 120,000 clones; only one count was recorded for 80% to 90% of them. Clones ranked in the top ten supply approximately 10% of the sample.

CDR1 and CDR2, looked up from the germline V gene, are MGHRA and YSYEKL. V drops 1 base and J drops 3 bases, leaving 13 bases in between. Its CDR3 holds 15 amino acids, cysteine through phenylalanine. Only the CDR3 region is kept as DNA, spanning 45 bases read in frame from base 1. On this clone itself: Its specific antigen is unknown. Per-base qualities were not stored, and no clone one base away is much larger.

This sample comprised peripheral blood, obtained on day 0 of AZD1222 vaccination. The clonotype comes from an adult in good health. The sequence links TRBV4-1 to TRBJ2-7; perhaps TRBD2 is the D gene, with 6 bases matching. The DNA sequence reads TGCGCCAGCAGCCAAGCTGGGCGGGAAGGCTACGAGCAGTACTTC. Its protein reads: CASSQAGREGYEQYF.